Reported below is one T cell receptor beta chain. The antigen is undetermined. A read error may produce the germline difference seen at one junction end. Each CDR3 protein gets one entry after TCRdb re-called the reads with MiXCR. The table lists around 800,000 distinct CDR3 sequences, approximately 29% of them singletons. Germline V gene data show CDR1 as LNHDA and CDR2 as SQIVND (reference sequence). The CDR3 has 15 residues. This entry comes from a study of T cell repertoires in cytomegalovirus infection. The chain carries TRBV19 and TRBJ2-1; D might be TRBD1 (6 bases). Sequences were derived from cultured CD8+ T cells from PBMCs, sampled from culture after CMV antigen stimulation. This sequence originates from a human donor in good health (CMV status not recorded). Some clones in this sample may be carry-over from other donors' samples. The CDR3 loop is CVSSSRGSSYNEQFF. The CDR3 DNA is TGTGTCAGTAGTTCAAGGGGGAGCTCCTACAATGAGCAGTTCTTC.